The 18 T cell receptor beta chains listed next were all sequenced from one sample in a study of T cell responses to AZD1222 COVID-19 vaccine. The protocol was immunoSEQ multiplex PCR, while the TCRdb copy is restricted to in-frame clones and leaves out a portion. The repertoire holds some 130,000 clones, roughly nine tenths seen once, with 2.5% to 3% in the top ten. The sequencing here drew on peripheral blood, taken on day 0 of AZD1222 vaccination. The origin of the receptors is an adult in good health.

This chain uses TRBV19 with TRBJ2-3; maybe TRBD1 (5 bases). V was shortened by 8 bases and J by 0 bases, with 15 bases between the two germline ends. The CDR3 length is 15 residues. CDR1 LNHDA and CDR2 SQIVND come from the germline V gene (reference sequence). The CDR3 nucleotides are TGTGCCAGTTCTTGGGGCCAGGCGAGCACAGATACGCAGTATTTT. Translation gives CASSWGQASTDTQYF.

The chain recombines TRBV4-1 with TRBJ2-1; 8 bases agree with TRBD2. Germline V gene sequence: CDR1 MGHRA, CDR2 YSYEKL. After removal of 5 bases from V and 4 bases from J, the junction contained 1 base not matched to a gene. There are 13 residues in the CDR3. CDR3 DNA: TGCGCCAGCAGCGTAGCGGGGTACAATGAGCAGTTCTTC. This translates into CASSVAGYNEQFF.

The V and J genes are TRBV4-2 and TRBJ1-1; tentative D call: TRBD1 (5 bases). Germline V gene lookup returns CDR1 LGHNA and CDR2 YNFKEQ. This CDR3 is built from 15 residues. Deletions cut 0 bases from V and 3 bases from J, with 11 bases between. CDR3 sequence (DNA): TGTGCCAGCAGCCAAGAATTCAGGGCGTACACTGAAGCTTTCTTT. It translates to CASSQEFRAYTEAFF.

This sequence joins TRBV7-2 and TRBJ2-4; no clear D gene. Trimming pared 2 bases from V and 8 bases from J, leaving 10 bases between. Germline V lookup: CDR1 SGHTA, CDR2 FQGNSA. The CDR3 has 13 amino acids. The CDR3 bases are TGTGCCAGCAGCTTATGGCAGTTTCACATTCAGTACTTC. This codes for CASSLWQFHIQYF.

This clone was detected only once. The J gene is TRBJ2-7, the V gene TRBV20-1; D not resolved. Germline-derived CDR1 and CDR2 are DFQATT and SNEGSKA (reference sequence). This CDR3 is 11 amino acids long. V was pared by 3 bases and J by 2 bases, with 5 bases between. This CDR3 is CSASLAYEQYF. CDR3 DNA sequence: TGCAGTGCTAGTTTGGCCTACGAGCAGTACTTC.

The V call is TRBV9, the J call TRBJ1-2; 9 nucleotides match TRBD1. Germline V CDR1 and CDR2: SGDLS, YYNGEE. CDR3 length: 14 amino acids. The trim removed 4 bases at V and 4 bases at J, leaving 5 bases unmatched. This chain's CDR3 is CASSPGQGPYGYTF. The CDR3 region has the DNA TGTGCCAGCAGCCCGGGACAGGGCCCCTATGGCTACACCTTC. The whole variable domain, filled in from reference TRBV9 and TRBJ1-2, reads DSGVTQTPKHLITATGQRVTLRCSPRSGDLSVYWYQQSLDQGLQFLIQYYNGEERAKGNILERFSAQQFPDLHSELNLSSLELGDSALYFCASSPGQGPYGYTFGSGTRLTVV.

The V call is TRBV3-1 (or the pseudogene TRBV3-2), the J call TRBJ2-3; 9 bases agree with TRBD2. The CDR3 is made up of 19 amino acids. Trimming took 4 bases from V and 3 from J; bases not matched to a gene: 17. The germline V gene encodes CDR1 LGHDT and CDR2 YNNKEL (reference sequence). This chain's CDR3 is CASSLGALAGGRRTDTQYF. The CDR3 nucleotides are TGTGCCAGCAGCCTCGGGGCACTAGCGGGCGGACGTCGGACAGATACGCAGTATTTT.

V and J are TRBV7-9 and TRBJ2-1; no firm D call. This CDR3 comprises 15 residues. Trimming cost V 4 bases and J 2 bases, with 12 bases left between them. Germline assignment: CDR1 SEHNR and CDR2 FQNEAQ (reference sequence). The CDR3 DNA reads as TGTGCCAGCAGCTCGGGCGGTTCAGCCTACAATGAGCAGTTCTTC. This encodes CASSSGGSAYNEQFF.

This rearrangement joins TRBV19 to TRBJ2-7; D might be TRBD2 (6 bases). The CDR3 sequence is 15 residues long. The germline V gene has CDR1 LNHDA and CDR2 SQIVND (reference sequence). V lost 1 base and J 4 bases, leaving 14 bases between the germline ends. CDR3 nucleotides: TGTGCCAGTAGTATAGGGTTAGCGGAGAGATACGAGCAGTACTTC. Translating gives CASSIGLAERYEQYF.

This chain links TRBV4-1 with TRBJ2-1; 7 bases are a match to TRBD2. V was clipped by 0 bases and J by 3 bases; unmatched bases: 2. Looked up from germline, CDR1 is MGHRA and CDR2 is YSYEKL. The CDR3 totals 15 residues. DNA of the CDR3: TGCGCCAGCAGCCAAGAGCGGGAGAGCTACAATGAGCAGTTCTTC. This sequence encodes CASSQERESYNEQFF.

As to this clone: The junction differs from germline at one of its ends, possibly a read error. The V call is TRBV2, the J call TRBJ1-6; 7 positions match TRBD1. The CDR3 contains 14 residues. Per germline, CDR1 SNHLY and CDR2 FYNNEI. CDR3 sequence reads: CAGSTDRFGSPLHF. DNA of the CDR3: TGTGCCGGCAGCACGGACAGGTTTGGCTCACCCCTCCACTTT.

V is TRBV2 and J is TRBJ1-4; D remains ambiguous. The germline CDR1 and CDR2 sequences are SNHLY and FYNNEI. Trimming pared 4 bases from V and 8 bases from J, leaving 11 bases between. The CDR3 loop spans 13 amino acids. The CDR3 protein is CASSGRAREKLFF. Written as DNA, the CDR3 is TGTGCCAGCAGTGGACGGGCTCGGGAAAAACTGTTTTTT.

The genes are TRBV7-2 and TRBJ1-6; 8 nucleotides align to TRBD1. CDR3 size: 15 residues. Germline V gene data show CDR1 as SGHTA and CDR2 as FQGNSA. V was pared by 1 base and J by 7 bases, with 3 bases of the junction left unmatched. The CDR3 bases are TGTGCCAGCAGCTTAGTCGGACAGGGAAATTCACCCCTCCACTTT. This sequence encodes CASSLVGQGNSPLHF.

This clone appeared once. V and J are TRBV7-6 and TRBJ2-1, with TRBD2 identical over 9 bases. CDR1 SGHVS and CDR2 FNYEAQ come from the germline V gene. Trimming took 5 bases from V and 3 from J; bases not matched to a gene: 11. This CDR3 has 17 amino acids. The DNA of the CDR3 is TGTGCCAGCAGCGTAGGGAGGTTGCGGGAGGGCTACAATGAGCAGTTCTTC. The encoded protein is CASSVGRLREGYNEQFF.

This chain connects TRBV11-1 to TRBJ2-5; tentatively, D is TRBD1 (5 bases). The CDR3 covers 12 residues. CDR1 is SGHAT and CDR2 is FQDESV in the germline V gene (reference sequence). The V gene lost 7 bases and the J gene lost 4 bases, with 10 bases spanning the gap. The CDR3 protein is CASTQGSETQYF. In DNA form, the CDR3 reads TGTGCCAGCACGCAGGGATCAGAGACCCAGTACTTC. The full variable domain, completed using reference TRBV11-1 and TRBJ2-5, is EAEVAQSPRYKITEKSQAVAFWCDPISGHATLYWYRQILGQGPELLVQFQDESVVDDSQLPKDRFSAERLKGVDSTLKIQPAELGDSAMYLCASTQGSETQYFGPGTRLLVL.

This chain links TRBV5-3 with TRBJ1-5; no firm D call. TRBV5-3 is noted as an ORF with a role that remains uncertain. Trimming pared 1 base from V and 3 bases from J, leaving 14 bases between. This CDR3 region has 16 residues. CDR3 bases: TGTGCCAGAAGCTTGCGGTGGGGAGCTTCCAATCAGCCCCAGCATTTT. This encodes CARSLRWGASNQPQHF.

V gene TRBV15 combines with J gene TRBJ2-2, with 9 bases fitting TRBD1. This CDR3 is 17 amino acids long. In germline, CDR1 is LNHNV, CDR2 YYDKDF (reference sequence). Trimming removed 1 base from V and 6 bases from J; junction bases left unmatched: 9. The DNA for the CDR3 is TGTGCCACCAGCAGAGTCGATAGGACAGGGGTCCCCGGGGAGCTGTTTTTT. This sequence encodes CATSRVDRTGVPGELFF.

The CDR3 DNA sequence: TGCGCCAGCAGTGACCCCTACGAGCAGTACTTC. Protein product: CASSDPYEQYF. This chain uses TRBV10-1 with TRBJ2-7; D is undetermined. There are 11 residues in the CDR3. The germline V gene has CDR1 WNHNN and CDR2 SYGVQD (reference sequence). V shed 3 bases and J shed 2 bases, with 2 bases lying between them.